The present T cell receptor beta chain was sequenced within a study of identical twins. Study conclusions and caveats: Alpha sequences out of frame and shared by twins had excess low generation probability. Cord blood beta clonotypes present at high abundance carried fewer insertions; no such pattern appeared in memory repertoires.

The CDR3 has 12 amino acids. The ends were cut back, 9 bases at V and 7 bases at J, with 15 bases in the middle. In its sample, this clonotype was seen a few times. Its matching antigen is unknown. After template switching added a universal primer site, the resulting cDNA carried unique molecular identifiers. TCRdb reanalysed the 5' RACE reads using MiXCR and keeps one entry per CDR3 protein. The top ten clones hold roughly 4% of a sample with 700,000 or so distinct CDR3 sequences, about 20% of them seen once. The sample also formed part of further work on T cells expressing NK-cell markers.

The material sequenced was PBMCs. The chain recombines TRBV12-3 or TRBV12-4 with TRBJ1-2, with D hard to call. The origin of this receptor is a woman aged 18 to 35 in good health. CDR3 protein: CASTLGGSGYTF. In nucleotides, the CDR3 is TGTGCCAGTACCTTGGGAGGGTCTGGCTACACCTTC.